This record looks at one T cell receptor (beta chain) sequence and its context. No antigen is known for it. As to time point: newly diagnosed GD, antithyroid drugs for less than 3 months. The TCR library was prepared using RNA isolated from PBMCs. Arm-PCR with iRepertoire HTBI primers amplified the CDR3 regions for these TCR beta libraries. TCRdb reanalysed the multiplex PCR reads using MiXCR and keeps one entry per CDR3 protein. The sample yields roughly 350,000 distinct CDR3 sequences, around 17% seen once. The data were taken from a study of regulatory T cells in long-lasting Graves disease. Study conclusions and caveats: Limited samples may have lowered accuracy. For persistent Graves' patients, TCR diversity was lower than for newly diagnosed ones. Gene preferences differed: TRBV28, TRBJ1-2, TRBJ2-5 in persistent cases.

Germline V gene data show CDR1 as MNHNS and CDR2 as SASEGT. Germline trimming cut 6 bases from V and 6 bases from J; bases unmatched to any gene: 15. The CDR3 covers 16 residues. These same records also appear under a second study, on T cells in Graves' hyperthyroidism and ophthalmopathy. That study reports: A set of HTBI primers served as the primers for a first-round RT-PCR of the TCR CDR3.

The clonotype originates from a man in his forties with Graves disease. The sequencing used peripheral blood mononuclear cells (PBMCs), collected at new diagnosis, from a patient treated with antithyroid drugs. V gene TRBV6-1 combines with J gene TRBJ2-7; 9 bases match TRBD1. CDR3 amino acids: CASSIGSGQGSREQYF. The DNA of the CDR3 is TGTGCCAGCAGCATCGGATCGGGACAGGGCTCCCGCGAGCAGTACTTC.